A single sample gave rise to the 16 T cell receptor beta chains below, sequenced in a study of beta chain features in type 1 diabetes. The entirety of the isolated RNA underwent reverse transcription, so expressed TCRB transcripts were sequenced. Produced via immunoSEQ multiplex PCR; TCRdb's table is partial and in-frame only. The table records about 340,000 clones, less than 9.5% of them present only once. The specimen was central memory CD4+ T cells from blood. The receptor set was obtained from a woman aged 18 to 35 in good health.

This clone has a count of ten or more. The chain carries TRBV2 and TRBJ2-1; D might be TRBD2 (5 bases). Germline V CDR1 and CDR2: SNHLY, FYNNEI. This CDR3 comprises 13 residues. Trimming shortened V by 4 bases and J by 7 bases, and 11 bases separated the two germline ends. The CDR3 reads CASSVLGGNEQFF. In DNA form, the CDR3 reads TGTGCCAGCAGTGTCCTAGGCGGGAATGAGCAGTTCTTC.

This clone was seen a few times. The chain carries TRBV5-4 and TRBJ1-4; TRBD1 matches 8 bases. Germline CDR1 is SGHNT and CDR2 is YYREEE (reference sequence). V was pared by 4 bases and J by 5 bases, with 7 bases of the junction left unmatched. This CDR3 region has 15 residues. The CDR3 region is CASSGPGTGNEKLFF. CDR3 nucleotides: TGTGCCAGCAGCGGGCCCGGGACAGGCAATGAAAAACTGTTTTTT.

This chain connects TRBV7-2 to TRBJ2-5; D possibly corresponds to TRBD1 (5 bases). This CDR3 has 15 amino acids. V lost 3 bases to trimming and J lost 5 bases, with 16 bases between them. CDR1 is SGHTA and CDR2 is FQGNSA in the germline V gene. The CDR3 DNA sequence: TGTGCCAGCAGCTTTACGGACATTTTTCGGGAGACCCAGTACTTC. Protein product: CASSFTDIFRETQYF.

This clone was counted between two and nine times. V gene TRBV28 combines with J gene TRBJ2-7; D unresolved. The CDR3 covers 14 residues. Germline V gives CDR1 MDHEN, CDR2 SYDVKM. Trimming took off 7 bases at V and 2 bases at J, with 15 bases between the two ends. CDR3 in amino acids: CASNTPTGTYEQYF. In DNA, the CDR3 is TGTGCCAGCAACACACCGACTGGGACCTACGAGCAGTACTTC.

This clone was picked up many times. The chain links TRBV12-5 to TRBJ2-4, with 8 bases lining up with TRBD1. CDR1 and CDR2 from the germline V gene are LGHNT and FRNRAP. CDR3 size: 14 residues. The V segment lost 5 bases and the J segment 5 bases; nucleotides outside the gene matches: 5. CDR3 coding DNA: TGTGCTAGTGGTCCCGGGACAGGTGAAAACATTCAGTACTTC. Protein sequence: CASGPGTGENIQYF.

This clone turned up a few times. This sequence joins TRBV6-6 and TRBJ2-6; D unclear. Trimming pared 7 bases from V and 0 bases from J, leaving 10 bases between. Germline V CDR1 and CDR2: MNHNY, SVGAGI (reference sequence). This CDR3 is built from 15 residues. CDR3 in DNA: TGTGCCAGCACTCTACAGCTCTCTGGGGCCAACGTCCTGACTTTC. Encoded protein: CASTLQLSGANVLTF.

The chain links TRBV7-2 to TRBJ1-1; the D gene is possibly TRBD1 (6 bases). V lost 6 bases to trimming and J lost 0 bases, with 11 bases between them. Germline loops: CDR1 SGHTA, CDR2 FQGNSA. The CDR3 is 14 amino acids. CDR3: CASRKDRLNTEAFF. The CDR3 region has the DNA TGTGCCAGCAGGAAAGACAGGCTGAACACTGAAGCTTTCTTT.

This chain links TRBV6-5 with TRBJ1-5; TRBD1 agrees at 7 bases. The J segment lost 2 bases and the V segment lost 2 bases, leaving 3 bases of the junction unmatched. CDR1 is MNHEY, CDR2 SVGAGI, per germline. CDR3 length: 15 residues. CDR3 DNA: TGTGCCAGCAGTTACAAGGGGGCTGGCAATCAGCCCCAGCATTTT. It specifies CASSYKGAGNQPQHF.

V gene TRBV7-2 combines with J gene TRBJ2-7; perhaps TRBD1 as D (5 bases). The germline V gene has CDR1 SGHTA and CDR2 FQGNSA. V lost 2 bases and J lost 2, with 10 bases in between. The CDR3 is 14 amino acids. The CDR3 DNA reads as TGTGCCAGCAGCTTACTCGGCAGGGCCTACGAGCAGTACTTC. Encoded protein: CASSLLGRAYEQYF.

This clone occurred a few times. A read error may account for a junction end that differs from germline. This chain links TRBV10-2 with TRBJ2-7; either TRBD1 or TRBD2 may supply D (5 bases each). This CDR3 has 13 residues. Per the germline V gene, CDR1 is WSHSY and CDR2 is SAAADI. CDR3 sequence reads: CASSGHPAGTDHF. The CDR3 region has the DNA TGCGCCAGCAGTGGGCACCCGGCCGGGACCGACCACTTC.

This clone has more than one count but fewer than ten. V and J are TRBV6-6 and TRBJ1-1, with 9 positions matching TRBD1. CDR1 and CDR2 (germline): MNHNY, SVGAGI (reference sequence). The CDR3 has 14 residues. V was pared by 5 bases and J by 8 bases, with 9 bases of the junction left unmatched. In DNA form, the CDR3 reads TGTGCCAGCAGTCACAGGGGGCGCGGTTCGGAAGCTTTCTTT. Its protein is CASSHRGRGSEAFF.

V and J are TRBV28 and TRBJ2-7, with TRBD2 identical over 11 bases. Germline CDR1 MDHEN, CDR2 SYDVKM. J lost 3 bases, V lost 1 base, and 8 bases had no gene match. The CDR3 loop spans 17 amino acids. In DNA, the CDR3 is TGTGCCAGCAGTTTATTTTGGCTAGCGGGAGGTAACTACGAGCAGTACTTC. It translates to CASSLFWLAGGNYEQYF.

The CDR3: CASSSAGSGNTIYF. The CDR3 nucleotides are TGTGCCAGTAGCTCCGCAGGCTCTGGAAACACCATATATTTT. The chain is built from TRBV19 and TRBJ1-3; D remains ambiguous. With 6 bases removed from V and 0 bases from J, the gap between germline ends came to 9 bases. This CDR3 has 14 amino acids. Per the germline V gene, CDR1 is LNHDA and CDR2 is SQIVND (reference sequence).

This clone was seen more than once but under ten times. The chain combines TRBV9 with TRBJ2-3; D call uncertain. With 2 bases removed from V and 8 bases from J, the gap between germline ends came to 9 bases. In germline, CDR1 is SGDLS, CDR2 YYNGEE. The CDR3 runs to 12 residues. The CDR3 spells CASSVNDGTQYF. CDR3 DNA sequence: TGTGCCAGCAGCGTCAACGATGGTACGCAGTATTTT. Full variable domain (outside the CDR3, taken from reference TRBV9 and TRBJ2-3): DSGVTQTPKHLITATGQRVTLRCSPRSGDLSVYWYQQSLDQGLQFLIQYYNGEERAKGNILERFSAQQFPDLHSELNLSSLELGDSALYFCASSVNDGTQYFGPGTRLTVL.

This clone turned up a few times. The same CDR3 is also encoded by other DNA sequences in this sample. V gene TRBV5-4 combines with J gene TRBJ2-3; TRBD2 agrees at 10 bases. V lost 2 bases, J lost 6 bases, and 0 bases stayed unmatched. CDR1 and CDR2 (germline): SGHNT, YYREEE (reference sequence). The length of the CDR3 is 13 residues. The CDR3 reads CASSLAGGDTQYF. The CDR3 DNA reads TGTGCCAGCAGCTTAGCGGGAGGGGATACGCAGTATTTT.

The chain links TRBV7-2 to TRBJ2-3, with TRBD1 identical over 7 bases. With V trimmed by 5 bases and J by 6 bases, 5 bases remained unmatched. The CDR3 is made up of 13 amino acids. CDR1 and CDR2 from the germline V gene are SGHTA and FQGNSA. Here the CDR3 reads CASSITRGDTQYF. The CDR3 DNA is TGTGCCAGCAGCATCACCAGGGGGGATACGCAGTATTTT.